This T cell receptor (beta chain) was recovered during a study of blood T cell repertoires in COVID-19 (dated by TCRdb to between 2020 and 2021). Regarding the study in general: Collaborator samples came from the United States, Italy and Spain and covered acute and convalescent phases of COVID-19. Where available, HLA class I and class II types were taken from metadata supplied by the sample provider and were not determined by assay-based typing. The sample metadata nearly always contained a de-identified subject ID, COVID-19 status, age in years and sex. The repertoires were released in a freely available public database intended as a resource for research on the immune response to SARS-CoV-2. Samples came from the ongoing ImmuneRACE study (first 160 participants) plus 1,254 subjects from 6 global collaborators. The material from the prospective study consisted of cDNA or gDNA derived from T cells, B-cell-depleted T cells, or PBMCs. Deeply sampled blood TCRbeta repertoires from subjects exposed to, actively infected with, or recovered from COVID-19 were included in the dataset.

Enrolling through a virtual design, the prospective study's participants ranged in age from roughly 18 to 95 years and lived across about two dozen United States geographic areas. Cohort assignment in the prospective study relied on participant-reported clinical history from a screening survey and a study questionnaire. In the prospective study, mobile phlebotomists collected whole blood, serum and a nasopharyngeal or oropharyngeal swab from each participant. Additional blood draws and questionnaires over a 2-month period could optionally be provided by prospective study participants. Blood samples from the prospective study were shipped frozen or at room temperature prior to DNA extraction. TCRbeta CDR3 regions were amplified from genomic DNA by means of the immunoSEQ Assay, a bias-controlled multiplex PCR. From the authors' description of their analysis: Nucleated cell counts per sample were estimated from amplification of reference gene primers within the assay. Sequence reads were collapsed and filtered to measure the absolute abundance of every unique TCRbeta CDR3 rearrangement. For each sample, productive Simpson clonality was calculated by taking the square root of Simpson's diversity index across productive rearrangements. The table was pulled from immuneACCESS by TCRdb, which kept in-frame rearrangements only. Such tables lose some clones; where checked, under half of the loss comes from unresolved V genes, and the rest has no known cause. V and J calls and clone size follow that table, whereas D and trimming were derived from the DNA. The sample profile shows 300,000 to 350,000 clones; around 90% of them were found once. Clones ranked in the top ten supply 3.5% to 4.5% of the sample.

As encoded in the germline V gene (reference sequence), CDR1 is MNHEY while CDR2 is SMNVEV. V is cut by 5 bases and J by 8 bases, and the space between the germline ends is 21 bases. The CDR3, from cysteine to phenylalanine, totals 16 residues. Only the CDR3 part of the read is kept: 48 bases, read in frame from the first base. Results and caveats for the whole study, not just this receptor: The amount of clinical and demographic metadata varied by source and participant and was provided uncurated.

As concerns this clone: Its antigen specificity is not known. The input lacks base qualities; no much larger clone sits a single base away.

The sequence was collected from a woman between 18 and 29 years old with acute COVID-19. Sequenced input: PBMCs or T cells enriched from blood (not recorded which). The rearranged chain carries TRBV27 and TRBJ1-4, with a weak D call of TRBD1 (6 bases match). The nucleotide sequence reads as follows: TGTGCCAGCAGTCCCACTAGACAGGTCGGTTGGGAAAAACTGTTTTTT. This yields the protein CASSPTRQVGWEKLFF.